The clone carrying this T cell receptor (beta chain) was counted a few times. All of the isolated RNA was reverse transcribed, so expressed TCRB transcripts were sequenced. Assay used: immunoSEQ multiplex PCR; TCRdb lists only in-frame clones, some missing. The sample contains roughly 400,000 clones, about 15% of which appear only once. The CDR3 runs 15 residues. V was trimmed by 0 bases and J by 4 bases, leaving 10 bases between them. Germline-derived CDR1 and CDR2 are SGHNT and YENEEA. This specimen belongs to a study of beta chain features in type 1 diabetes. Study at large: In all, 107,917,701 sorted cells from all samples were analyzed.

Cell sorting via CD45RO/CCR7/CD25/CD127/CD95/CD27 was performed to obtain CD4+ naive, central memory, regulatory and stem cell-like memory cells. The rearrangement links TRBV11-3 to TRBJ2-1; unclear D gene. The sequence was obtained from a man aged 25 to 40 in good health. The sample comprised naive CD4+ T cells from blood. In DNA, the CDR3 is TGTGCCAGCAGCTTAGAAGCGATTAATTACAATGAGCAGTTCTTC. Translation gives CASSLEAINYNEQFF. Full variable domain (rest looked up from reference TRBV11-3 and TRBJ2-1): EAGVVQSPRYKIIEKKQPVAFWCNPISGHNTLYWYLQNLGQGPELLIRYENEEAVDDSQLPKDRFSAERLKGVDSTLKIQPAELGDSAVYLCASSLEAINYNEQFFGPGTRLTVL.